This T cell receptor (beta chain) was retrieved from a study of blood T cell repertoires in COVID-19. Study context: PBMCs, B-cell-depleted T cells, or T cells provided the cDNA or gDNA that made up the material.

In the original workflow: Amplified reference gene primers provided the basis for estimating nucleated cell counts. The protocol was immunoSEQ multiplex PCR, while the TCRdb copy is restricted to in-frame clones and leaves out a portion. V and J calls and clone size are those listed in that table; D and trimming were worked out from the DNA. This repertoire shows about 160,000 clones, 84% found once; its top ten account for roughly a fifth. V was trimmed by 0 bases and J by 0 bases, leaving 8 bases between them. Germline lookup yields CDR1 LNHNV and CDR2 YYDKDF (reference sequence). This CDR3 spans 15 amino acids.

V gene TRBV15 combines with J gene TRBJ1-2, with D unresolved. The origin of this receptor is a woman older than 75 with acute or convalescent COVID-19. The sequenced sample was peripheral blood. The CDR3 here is CATSRDFVSNYGYTF. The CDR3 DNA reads TGTGCCACCAGCAGAGACTTTGTCTCTAACTATGGCTACACCTTC.